These 31 T cell receptor beta chains share one sample of origin, sequenced in a study of monozygotic twins with inflammatory bowel disease. TCRdb reprocessed the 5' RACE reads; each CDR3 protein has one entry and no DNA is given. This listing includes 300,000 to 400,000 distinct CDR3 sequences. Sequencing was performed on blood. The origin of the receptors is a human donor with ulcerative colitis or Crohn's disease, or a healthy co-twin of an affected twin (not recorded which).

The chain has TRBV6-5 and TRBJ2-1. Germline CDR1 and CDR2: MNHEY and SVGAGI. The CDR3 covers 13 residues. The chain's CDR3 is CASGDVAYNEQFF.

This chain connects TRBV27 to TRBJ1-6; TCRdb calls TRBD1, which cannot be checked without DNA. This CDR3 contains 15 residues. Germline V gene lookup returns CDR1 MNHEY and CDR2 SMNVEV (reference sequence). Here the CDR3 reads CASSRTEVYNSPLHF.

This chain uses TRBV7-3 with TRBJ2-7; TCRdb returns TRBD1, unconfirmable since there is no DNA. The CDR3 spans 15 residues. The V gene's germline CDR1 is SGHTA and CDR2 FQGTGA. The CDR3 region is CASSPQQHGTYEQYF.

This chain joins TRBV28 and TRBJ1-5; there is no DNA to check the TCRdb D call of TRBD1. CDR1 and CDR2 (germline): MDHEN, SYDVKM. The CDR3 extends over 17 amino acids. The CDR3 loop is CASSSQGFVYSNQPQHF. The whole variable domain, remainder taken from reference TRBV28 and TRBJ1-5, is DVKVTQSSRYLVKRTGEKVFLECVQDMDHENMFWYRQDPGLGLRLIYFSYDVKMKEKGDIPEGYSVSREKKERFSLILESASTNQTSMYLCASSSQGFVYSNQPQHFGDGTRLSIL.

The chain couples TRBV28 to TRBJ2-1; the D call from TCRdb, TRBD2, cannot be confirmed without DNA. There are 15 residues in the CDR3. The germline V gene has CDR1 MDHEN and CDR2 SYDVKM. The chain's CDR3 is CASSQWASGNNEQFF.

The rearrangement links TRBV6-1 to TRBJ2-7. Germline V gene sequence: CDR1 MNHNS, CDR2 SASEGT. The CDR3 contains 14 residues. The CDR3 sequence is CASSVQKKGYEQYF.

The V gene is TRBV6-6, the J gene TRBJ2-7; TCRdb outputs TRBD1, but without DNA this stays unchecked. This CDR3 region has 12 residues. CDR1 and CDR2 from the germline V gene are MNHNY and SVGAGI (reference sequence). The CDR3 is CASRRDIYEQYF.

The chain links TRBV20-1 to TRBJ1-5; TCRdb's assignment of TRBD1 cannot be checked, as there is no DNA. The CDR3 contains 17 residues. In germline, CDR1 is DFQATT, CDR2 SNEGSKA (reference sequence). CDR3: CSARGDRGFENNQPQHF.

The J gene is TRBJ1-5, the V gene TRBV19; TCRdb's D gene call, TRBD1, goes unchecked for lack of DNA. The CDR3 is 19 residues long. Per germline, CDR1 LNHDA and CDR2 SQIVND (reference sequence). CDR3 protein: CASSIDAVGGRPRNQPQHF.

J is TRBJ2-2 and V is TRBV2. CDR1 is SNHLY and CDR2 is FYNNEI in the germline V gene. The CDR3 has 14 residues. CDR3 loop: CASSKERNTGELFF.

This chain's CDR3 is CAWMPGQGPYNEQFF. The chain is built from TRBV30 and TRBJ2-1; TCRdb lists TRBD1, though no DNA is available to test this call. CDR1 is GTSNPN, CDR2 SVGIG, per germline (reference sequence). CDR3 length: 15 residues.

The chain has TRBV5-4 and TRBJ2-1; the D call of TRBD1 rests on TCRdb alone, since no DNA is present to check it. Germline values: CDR1 SGHNT, CDR2 YYREEE (reference sequence). The CDR3 covers 12 residues. CDR3 in amino acids: CASFFRENEQFF.

J is TRBJ1-2 and V is TRBV20-1. The CDR3 spans 20 residues. Germline CDR1 reads DFQATT; CDR2 reads SNEGSKA (reference sequence). The CDR3 here is CSARDSQPGPRGPSNYGYTF.

The gene calls are TRBV19 and TRBJ2-3; the D call from TCRdb, TRBD2, cannot be confirmed without DNA. The CDR3 has 17 residues. Germline CDR1 reads LNHDA; CDR2 reads SQIVND (reference sequence). CDR3 region: CASSISSGTSGPDTQYF.

V gene TRBV19 combines with J gene TRBJ1-1. This CDR3 is built from 15 residues. Germline CDR1 is LNHDA and CDR2 is SQIVND (reference sequence). CDR3 region: CASRPFSEVNTEAFF.

The V gene is TRBV7-9, the J gene TRBJ2-5; TCRdb's D gene call, TRBD1, goes unchecked for lack of DNA. Germline V CDR1 and CDR2: SEHNR, FQNEAQ (reference sequence). This CDR3 is built from 14 residues. CDR3 protein: CASLGGGGRETQYF.

CDR3 loop: CASSFGTGKDTQYF. The chain carries TRBV27 and TRBJ2-3; TCRdb calls TRBD1, which cannot be checked without DNA. CDR1 and CDR2 (germline): MNHEY, SMNVEV (reference sequence). CDR3 size: 14 residues.

The chain joins TRBV7-9 to TRBJ1-1; TCRdb's D gene call, TRBD1, goes unchecked for lack of DNA. CDR3 length: 12 residues. Germline V CDR1 and CDR2: SEHNR, FQNEAQ (reference sequence). The CDR3 is CASSFNTGGAFF.

The chain links TRBV3-1 to TRBJ2-7; the D call from TCRdb, TRBD2, cannot be confirmed without DNA. The CDR3 is 15 amino acids. CDR1 is LGHDT, CDR2 YNNKEL, per germline (reference sequence). The CDR3 loop is CASSNPSGGDYEQYF.

The rearrangement links TRBV18 to TRBJ2-5. This CDR3 spans 15 amino acids. Germline CDR1 is KGHSH and CDR2 is LQKENI. The CDR3 sequence: CASSPLGGSQETQYF. Complete variable domain (other parts from reference TRBV18 and TRBJ2-5): NAGVMQNPRHLVRRRGQEARLRCSPMKGHSHVYWYRQLPEEGLKFMVYLQKENIIDESGMPKERFSAEFPKEGPSILRIQQVVRGDSAAYFCASSPLGGSQETQYFGPGTRLLVL.

The chain combines TRBV5-4 with TRBJ2-5; TCRdb proposes TRBD1, but this gene call is untestable without DNA. The CDR3 is 15 residues long. The germline V gene encodes CDR1 SGHNT and CDR2 YYREEE (reference sequence). Here the CDR3 reads CASSFRGKGEETQYF.

CDR3 region: CATSDLLFWGDSSYNEQFF. The rearrangement joins TRBV24-1 to TRBJ2-1; TCRdb designates TRBD1, a call that cannot be tested without DNA. In germline, CDR1 is KGHDR, CDR2 SFDVKD. CDR3 length: 19 residues.

The rearrangement uses TRBV19 and TRBJ2-5; TCRdb calls TRBD1, which cannot be checked without DNA. Germline loops: CDR1 LNHDA, CDR2 SQIVND (reference sequence). The CDR3 totals 15 residues. CDR3: CASSMDRVSRETQYF.

The CDR3 spells CATSDTSPGVSETQYF. The chain combines TRBV24-1 with TRBJ2-5; lacking DNA, the TRBD2 call made by TCRdb goes unchecked. The CDR3 sequence is 16 residues long. Germline V lookup: CDR1 KGHDR, CDR2 SFDVKD.

This chain links TRBV7-9 with TRBJ2-3. Germline loops: CDR1 SEHNR, CDR2 FQNEAQ (reference sequence). The CDR3 covers 12 residues. The chain's CDR3 is CASSLEGNTQYF. The entire variable domain, with the rest obtained from reference TRBV7-9 and TRBJ2-3, is as follows: DTGVSQNPRHKITKRGQNVTFRCDPISEHNRLYWYRQTLGQGPEFLTYFQNEAQLEKSRLLSDRFSAERPKGSFSTLEIQRTEQGDSAMYLCASSLEGNTQYFGPGTRLTVL.

This chain uses TRBV28 with TRBJ2-6. The germline V gene encodes CDR1 MDHEN and CDR2 SYDVKM. CDR3 length: 13 residues. CDR3 protein: CASSGPGANVLTF. Full variable domain (outside the CDR3, taken from reference TRBV28 and TRBJ2-6): DVKVTQSSRYLVKRTGEKVFLECVQDMDHENMFWYRQDPGLGLRLIYFSYDVKMKEKGDIPEGYSVSREKKERFSLILESASTNQTSMYLCASSGPGANVLTFGAGSRLTVL.

The chain combines TRBV5-1 with TRBJ2-5. This CDR3 has 13 amino acids. Germline lookup yields CDR1 SGHRS and CDR2 YFSETQ. The CDR3 here is CASSGEIGETQYF.

This chain uses TRBV5-1 with TRBJ2-1. This CDR3 is 12 amino acids long. CDR1 is SGHRS and CDR2 is YFSETQ in the germline V gene. The CDR3 region is CASSLDLGEQFF. Full variable domain (rest looked up from reference TRBV5-1 and TRBJ2-1): KAGVTQTPRYLIKTRGQQVTLSCSPISGHRSVSWYQQTPGQGLQFLFEYFSETQRNKGNFPGRFSGRQFSNSRSEMNVSTLELGDSALYLCASSLDLGEQFFGPGTRLTVL.

J is TRBJ1-1 and V is TRBV15; the TRBD1 assignment by TCRdb is unverifiable without DNA. This CDR3 is 14 amino acids long. Germline V lookup: CDR1 LNHNV, CDR2 YYDKDF (reference sequence). The CDR3 region is CATSAYRADTEAFF.

This chain's CDR3 is CATTNSNQPQHF. This sequence joins TRBV28 and TRBJ1-5. CDR3 length: 12 amino acids. CDR1 MDHEN and CDR2 SYDVKM come from the germline V gene.

This chain joins TRBV30 and TRBJ1-5. Germline CDR1 and CDR2: GTSNPN and SVGIG (reference sequence). The CDR3 totals 14 residues. The CDR3: CAWSLGQPNQPQHF.